The 4 T cell receptor beta chains in this list originate from one sample, sequenced in a study of blood T cells in healthy people across ages (dated by TCRdb to between 2015 and 2016). Libraries were made using 5' RACE. Sequencer: Illumina HiSeq 2500. A second PCR of roughly 7 to 11 cycles was performed with a sample-barcoded 5' primer and a J-beta primer mix. TCRdb took the public reads, trimmed them with fastp at Q25, ran MiXCR for clone calling and kept in-frame beta chains. Rows with a matching CDR3 protein are joined into one entry that keeps the most common DNA and genes. The sample table holds around 1,000,000 distinct CDR3 sequences, of which almost 25% were seen once. The top ten hold 0.75% of the sample. The sample also formed part of further work on T cells of mothers and their children.

The sample comprised blood. The receptors stem from a girl under 10 years old in good health.

This clonotype was counted between two and nine times. Compared with germline, one end of the junction differs, possibly owing to a read error. The chain employs TRBV20-1 and TRBJ1-5, with 8 bases fitting TRBD1. Germline CDR1 is DFQATT and CDR2 is SNEGSKA (reference sequence). This CDR3 has 14 residues. CDR3 sequence (DNA): TGCAGTGCCACGACAGGGGCTGGCAATCGGCCCCAGCATTTT. It encodes CSATTGAGNRPQHF.

As to this clonotype: A clone one base away is much larger, so this may be a read error. The genes are TRBV6-6 and TRBJ1-5, with D perhaps matching TRBD1 (6 bases). CDR1 is MNHNY and CDR2 is SVGAGI in the germline V gene (reference sequence). V lost 5 bases, J lost 2 bases, and 10 bases lay in between. The CDR3 spans 14 residues. Here the CDR3 reads CASSRTAGNQPQHF. The DNA for the CDR3 is TGTGCCAGCAGTCGGACAGCGGGCAATCAGCCCCAGCATTTT.

The chain employs TRBV19 and TRBJ2-5; TRBD2 agrees at 8 bases. The tail of the sequence fits TRBJ2-7 better, so the J call may be wrong. This CDR3 is 14 amino acids long. Germline V lookup: CDR1 LNHDA, CDR2 SQIVND (reference sequence). The CDR3 bases are TGTGCCAGTAGTATAGCAGCGGGAGATAACGAGCAGTACTTC. Protein product: CASSIAAGDNEQYF.

A few counts support this clonotype. The chain uses TRBV7-9 and TRBJ1-2, with a weak D call TRBD1 (5 bases). Trimming removed 2 bases at V and 3 bases at J, with 13 bases between. The CDR3 is 15 amino acids. Germline V CDR1 and CDR2: SEHNR, FQNEAQ (reference sequence). The CDR3 bases are TGTGCCAGCAGCTTACAAGGGGTATTATACTATGGCTACACCTTC. Translated: CASSLQGVLYYGYTF.